Below are 15 T cell receptor beta chains sequenced from a single sample in a study of human T cells and chemical hapten exposure. The time point is: patch test 3, about 24 weeks after DPC sensitization. Treatment in this sample: therapeutic diphenylcyclopropenone sensitization with weekly scalp DPC. TCRdb passed the RACE reads through MiXCR, listing each CDR3 protein once. The table includes 150,000 to 200,000 distinct CDR3 sequences, about a quarter detected once. The sample in question was whole blood, obtained in connection with sensitization to the hapten diphenylcyclopropenone (DPC). These TCRs come from a woman aged 18-29 years with alopecia areata. Some clones in this sample may be carry-over from other donors' samples.

A few counts support this clonotype. This sequence joins TRBV6-2 or TRBV6-3 and TRBJ2-7; D might be TRBD1 (6 bases). This CDR3 region has 15 residues. The ends were cut back, 5 bases at V and 0 bases at J, with 14 bases in the middle. Germline V gives CDR1 MNHEY, CDR2 SVGEGT. This CDR3 is CASSLETGSSYEQYF. DNA for the CDR3: TGTGCCAGCAGTCTGGAGACAGGAAGCTCCTACGAGCAGTACTTC.

The table lists this clonotype with a count of one. At one end the junction does not follow the germline gene, possibly because of a read error. The chain links TRBV29-1 to TRBJ1-4, with D uncertain. Germline V CDR1 and CDR2: SQVTM, ANQGSEA. This CDR3 contains 14 residues. Here the CDR3 DNA reads TGCAGCGTTGAAGATACGGGGTTAGGTGAAGAACTGTTTTTT. It translates to CSVEDTGLGEELFF.

There are a few counts of this clonotype. The genes are TRBV14 and TRBJ2-2; unclear D gene. This CDR3 has 19 residues. Germline CDR1 is SGHDN and CDR2 is FVKESK. The V end was cut by 1 base, the J end by 4 bases, with 22 bases between. This chain's CDR3 is CASSQAANPVGRVTGELFF. For the CDR3, the DNA is TGTGCCAGCAGCCAAGCCGCAAATCCGGTCGGTCGGGTCACCGGGGAGCTGTTTTTT.

This clonotype showed up just a few times. V and J are TRBV5-1 and TRBJ1-4; TRBD1 is a possible D gene (6 bases). Germline CDR1 is SGHRS and CDR2 is YFSETQ. V was pared by 4 bases and J by 5 bases, with 15 bases between. The CDR3 is 15 amino acids. The CDR3 region is CASSQGQRNNEKLFF. The CDR3 DNA is TGCGCCAGCAGCCAAGGACAGCGGAACAATGAAAAACTGTTTTTT.

The rearrangement joins TRBV7-9 to TRBJ2-2; no definite D call. Germline V gene data show CDR1 as SEHNR and CDR2 as FQNEAQ (reference sequence). The CDR3 extends over 15 amino acids. V lost 2 bases, J lost 7 bases, and 14 bases lay in between. The CDR3 nucleotides read TGTGCCAGCAGCTTAAGTTCTCCCCTGGGCGGGGAGCTGTTTTTT. Translation: CASSLSSPLGGELFF.

CDR3 nucleotide sequence: TGTGCCTGTTCTCAAGGCCAAGAGACCCAGTACTTC. This codes for CACSQGQETQYF. The rearrangement uses TRBV30 and TRBJ2-5; D call uncertain. There are 12 residues in the CDR3. Deletions cut 6 bases from V and 1 base from J, with 9 bases between. Germline V gene data show CDR1 as GTSNPN and CDR2 as SVGIG (reference sequence).

The chain joins TRBV4-1 to TRBJ1-1; D not resolved. From germline, CDR1 is MGHRA and CDR2 YSYEKL. V lost 0 bases and J lost 11, with 10 bases in between. The CDR3 totals 12 residues. In nucleotides, the CDR3 is TGCGCCAGCAGCCAAGATTCCCTAGGGGCTTTCTTT. It is translated as CASSQDSLGAFF.

This clonotype was counted a few times. This chain connects TRBV7-9 to TRBJ2-7; TRBD1 agrees at 8 bases. Germline assignment: CDR1 SEHNR and CDR2 FQNEAQ (reference sequence). The CDR3 has 14 residues. J lost 5 bases, V lost 5 bases, and 8 bases had no gene match. The DNA of the CDR3 is TGTGCCAGCAGCCCGACAGGGGAGCGGAACGAGCAGTACTTC. This sequence encodes CASSPTGERNEQYF. The complete variable domain, with remaining parts taken from reference TRBV7-9 and TRBJ2-7, reads DTGVSQNPRHKITKRGQNVTFRCDPISEHNRLYWYRQTLGQGPEFLTYFQNEAQLEKSRLLSDRFSAERPKGSFSTLEIQRTEQGDSAMYLCASSPTGERNEQYFGPGTRLTVT.

This clonotype was counted a few times. The chain recombines TRBV25-1 with TRBJ2-7; D unclear. Germline-derived CDR1 and CDR2 are MGHDK and SYGVNS. The CDR3 length is 13 residues. Trimming removed 0 bases at V and 5 bases at J, with 8 bases between. The CDR3 nucleotides are TGTGCCAGCAGTGAATATTCGGTCGACGAGCAGTACTTC. Its translation: CASSEYSVDEQYF.

The chain couples TRBV29-1 to TRBJ1-1; D ambiguous. This CDR3 is 13 amino acids long. With 3 bases removed from V and 1 base from J, the gap between germline ends came to 9 bases. CDR1 and CDR2 (germline): SQVTM, ANQGSEA. CDR3 region: CSVDGQTNTEAFF. The CDR3 DNA reads as TGCAGCGTTGATGGGCAAACGAACACTGAAGCTTTCTTT.

The table lists this clonotype with many counts. The chain links TRBV20-1 to TRBJ2-1; TRBD1 agrees at 11 bases. The CDR3 has 14 amino acids. Per germline, CDR1 DFQATT and CDR2 SNEGSKA (reference sequence). V shed 2 bases and J 8 bases; nucleotides not matched to a gene: 5. As DNA, the CDR3 is TGCAGTGCTAGAATGGGACAGGGGGTCTATGAGCAGTTCTTC. It codes for CSARMGQGVYEQFF.

The table lists this clonotype with a few counts. In nucleotides, the CDR3 is TGTGCCAGCAGTACCGGACTGCGGCGATCCGAGCAGTACTTC. Residues: CASSTGLRRSEQYF. This chain links TRBV7-2 with TRBJ2-7, with D tentatively TRBD2 (5 bases). Germline V gene lookup returns CDR1 SGHTA and CDR2 FQGNSA. This CDR3 contains 14 residues. V lost 6 bases and J 6 bases, leaving 18 bases between the germline ends.

The V call is TRBV7-2, the J call TRBJ2-7; D unclear. The CDR3 extends over 14 amino acids. With 5 bases removed from V and 5 bases from J, the gap between germline ends came to 16 bases. Germline lookup yields CDR1 SGHTA and CDR2 FQGNSA. The CDR3 DNA follows: TGTGCCAGCAGCCTGGACCAGAATGGGGACGAGCAGTACTTC. This encodes CASSLDQNGDEQYF.

The chain combines TRBV20-1 with TRBJ1-5; no clear D gene. From germline, CDR1 is DFQATT and CDR2 SNEGSKA (reference sequence). This CDR3 comprises 11 residues. The germline V and J ends were trimmed by 3 bases and 5 bases, with 5 bases remaining between them. CDR3 sequence: CSASGDQPQHF. The DNA of the CDR3 is TGCAGTGCTAGTGGGGATCAGCCCCAGCATTTT.

A few counts support this clonotype. The J gene is TRBJ1-3, the V gene TRBV7-2; D uncertain. Germline assignment: CDR1 SGHTA and CDR2 FQGNSA. Trimming shortened V by 4 bases and J by 2 bases, and 15 bases separated the two germline ends. The CDR3 is 16 residues long. The CDR3 loop reads CASSSSNRMTGNTIYF. CDR3 sequence (DNA): TGTGCCAGCAGCTCTTCTAACCGGATGACTGGAAACACCATATATTTT.